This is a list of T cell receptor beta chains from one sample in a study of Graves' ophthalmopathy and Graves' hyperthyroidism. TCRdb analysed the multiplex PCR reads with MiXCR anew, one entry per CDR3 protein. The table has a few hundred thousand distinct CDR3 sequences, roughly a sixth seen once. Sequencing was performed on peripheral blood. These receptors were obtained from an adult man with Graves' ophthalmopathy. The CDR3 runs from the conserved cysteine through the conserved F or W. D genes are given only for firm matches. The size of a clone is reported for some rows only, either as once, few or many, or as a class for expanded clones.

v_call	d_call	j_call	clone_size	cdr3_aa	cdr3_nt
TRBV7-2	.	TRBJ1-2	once	CASSPIWGGHGYSF	TGTGCCAGCAGCCCCATATGGGGAGGGCATGGCTACAGCTTC
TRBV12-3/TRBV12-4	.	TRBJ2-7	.	CASRESGGAEQYF	TGTGCCAGCAGGGAGTCAGGGGGGGCCGAGCAGTACTTC
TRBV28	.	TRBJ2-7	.	CASRGVGETREQYF	TGTGCCAGCAGAGGCGTGGGGGAGACTCGGGAGCAGTACTTC
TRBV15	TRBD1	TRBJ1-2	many	CATSRQGDYGYTF	TGTGCCACCAGCAGACAGGGGGACTATGGCTACACCTTC
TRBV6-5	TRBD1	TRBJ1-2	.	CASSYSIGAGGAYGYTF	TGTGCCAGCAGTTACTCCATCGGAGCAGGGGGCGCGTATGGCTACACCTTC
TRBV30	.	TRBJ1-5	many	CAWSEGHHQHF	TGTGCCTGGAGTGAAGGCCATCACCAGCATTTT
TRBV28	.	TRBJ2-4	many	CASHDRMAKNIQYF	TGTGCCAGCCACGACCGAATGGCCAAAAACATTCAGTACTTC
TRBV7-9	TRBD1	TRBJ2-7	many	CASSLGTGGIEQYF	TGTGCCAGCAGCCTCGGGACAGGGGGCATCGAGCAGTACTTC
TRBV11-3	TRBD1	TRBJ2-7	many	CASSSTSQGGGEQYF	TGTGCCAGCAGCTCCACCTCACAGGGGGGAGGCGAGCAGTACTTC
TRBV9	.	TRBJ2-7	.	CASSRLGINYEQSF	TGTGCCAGCAGCCGACTGGGGATAAACTACGAGCAGTCCTTC
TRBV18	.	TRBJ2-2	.	CASSPLPQGPSGELFF	TGTGCCAGCTCACCACTTCCCCAGGGCCCATCCGGGGAGCTGTTTTTT
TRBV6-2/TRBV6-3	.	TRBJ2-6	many	CASWGQSRANVLTF	TGTGCCAGCTGGGGGCAGAGTAGGGCCAACGTCCTGACTTTC
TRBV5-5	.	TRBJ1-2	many	CASSLEDLVIYGYTF	TGTGCCAGCAGCTTGGAAGATCTCGTTATCTATGGCTACACCTTC
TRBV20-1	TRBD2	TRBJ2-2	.	CSARDLRGGAGELFF	TGCAGTGCTAGAGATTTGCGGGGGGGCGCCGGGGAGCTGTTTTTT
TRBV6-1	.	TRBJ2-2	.	CASWQGTGPGELFF	TGTGCCAGTTGGCAGGGGACGGGCCCCGGGGAGCTGTTTTTT
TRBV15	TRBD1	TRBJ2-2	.	CATSALDRAGGELFF	TGTGCCACCAGCGCCCTGGACAGGGCCGGCGGGGAGCTGTTTTTT
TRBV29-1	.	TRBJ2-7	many	CSVGGGMSAPYEQYF	TGCAGCGTTGGGGGGGGCATGTCCGCCCCCTACGAGCAGTACTTC
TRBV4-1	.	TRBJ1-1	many	CASSQILGTEAFF	TGCGCCAGCAGCCAAATCTTGGGCACTGAAGCTTTCTTT
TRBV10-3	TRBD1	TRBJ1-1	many	CAISQTVQGGTEAFF	TGTGCCATCAGTCAGACAGTACAGGGGGGGACTGAAGCTTTCTTT
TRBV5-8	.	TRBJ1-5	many	CASTEWQPQHF	TGTGCCAGCACAGAGTGGCAGCCCCAGCATTTT
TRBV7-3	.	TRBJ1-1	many	CASSPVQSVEAFF	TGTGCCAGCAGCCCCGTACAATCCGTGGAAGCTTTCTTT
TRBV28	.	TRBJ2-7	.	CASSTQGGKYF	TGTGCCAGCAGTACCCAGGGGGGGAAGTACTTC
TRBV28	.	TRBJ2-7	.	CASTRSYEQYF	TGTGCCAGCACCCGATCCTACGAGCAGTACTTC
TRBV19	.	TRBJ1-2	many	CASSPRPQGYGYTF	TGTGCCAGTAGTCCCCGTCCACAGGGCTATGGCTACACCTTC
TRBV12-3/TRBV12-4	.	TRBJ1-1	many	CASSLQAENTEAFF	TGTGCCAGCAGTTTACAGGCGGAGAACACTGAAGCTTTCTTT
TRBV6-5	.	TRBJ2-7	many	CASSYIDRSISYEQYF	TGTGCCAGCAGTTACATCGACAGGTCTATCTCCTACGAGCAGTACTTC
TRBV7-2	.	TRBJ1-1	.	CASTPGHYTEAFF	TGTGCCAGCACTCCCGGCCACTACACTGAAGCTTTCTTT